This T cell receptor beta chain is from a study of T cell responses to AZD1222 COVID-19 vaccine. General study results and limits: Clonal diversity was possibly underestimated; the donors were predominantly white British and more often female. Mapped onto spike, vaccine-associated CD4 TCRs spanned it and were dominant at 160-218 and 743-854. Close to half of spike-specific TCRs reportedly recognize unmutated variant regions.

Libraries were prepared by immunoSEQ multiplex PCR; TCRdb keeps only in-frame clonotypes and omits some of them. This table has about 150,000 clones, roughly nine tenths appearing once. Regarding this clone: As yet, its antigen is unknown.

The sequencing here drew on peripheral blood, taken after recovery from COVID-19. This TCR came from an adult who had recovered from COVID-19.

The CDR3 here is CASAPTSQRETQYF. CDR3 in DNA: TGTGCCAGCGCCCCTACAAGTCAACGCGAGACCCAGTACTTC. This rearrangement joins TRBV9 to TRBJ2-5; no firm D call. This CDR3 is built from 14 residues. V shed 7 bases and J shed 5 bases, with 18 bases lying between them. Per germline, CDR1 SGDLS and CDR2 YYNGEE.